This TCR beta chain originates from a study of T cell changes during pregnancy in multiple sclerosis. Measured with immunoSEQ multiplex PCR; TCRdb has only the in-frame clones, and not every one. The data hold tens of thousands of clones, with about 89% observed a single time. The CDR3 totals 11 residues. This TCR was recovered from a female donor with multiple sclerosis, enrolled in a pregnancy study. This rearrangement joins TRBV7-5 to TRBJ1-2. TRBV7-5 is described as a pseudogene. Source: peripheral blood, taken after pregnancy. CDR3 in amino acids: CARSDARGYTF. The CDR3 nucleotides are TGTGCCAGAAGCGACGCTAGAGGCTACACCTTC.